The source of this TCR beta chain is a study of T-cell memory formation after mild COVID-19. Whole-study results and caveats: A subset of responding clones appeared in pre-infection memory, suggesting cross-reactive memory joined.

This clonotype was seen a few times. Its antigen is not known. Each CDR3 protein is one row after TCRdb ran MiXCR on the 5' RACE reads. The repertoire holds about 270,000 distinct CDR3 sequences, with approximately 18% as singletons. V dropped 1 base and J dropped 3 bases, with 12 bases sitting between them. Germline V lookup: CDR1 KGHSH, CDR2 LQKENI. CDR3 length equals 16 residues. The sequence came from a man aged 18 to 29 who had mild COVID-19 (a few samples of this study predate the infection). Cell type and time point are not known. The sequencing sample was made of PBMCs or a T cell subset sorted from them (not recorded which). The chain links TRBV18 to TRBJ2-2, with D hard to call. The CDR3 loop is CASSPQGVTYTGELFF. The CDR3 DNA reads TGTGCCAGCTCACCACAAGGTGTCACCTACACCGGGGAGCTGTTTTTT.